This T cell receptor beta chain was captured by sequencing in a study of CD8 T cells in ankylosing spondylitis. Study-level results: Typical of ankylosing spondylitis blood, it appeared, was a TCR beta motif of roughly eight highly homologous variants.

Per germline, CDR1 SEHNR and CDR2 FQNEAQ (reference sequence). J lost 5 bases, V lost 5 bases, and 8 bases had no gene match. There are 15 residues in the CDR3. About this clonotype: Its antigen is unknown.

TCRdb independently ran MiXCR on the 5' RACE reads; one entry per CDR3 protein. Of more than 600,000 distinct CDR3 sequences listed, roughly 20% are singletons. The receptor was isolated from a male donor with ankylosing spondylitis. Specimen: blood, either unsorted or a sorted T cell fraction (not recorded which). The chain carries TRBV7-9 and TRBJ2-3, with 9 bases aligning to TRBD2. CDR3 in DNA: TGTGCCAGCAGCCGCTTGCGGGAGGGGGAAGATACGCAGTATTTT. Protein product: CASSRLREGEDTQYF. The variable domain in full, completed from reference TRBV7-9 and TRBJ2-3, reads DTGVSQNPRHKITKRGQNVTFRCDPISEHNRLYWYRQTLGQGPEFLTYFQNEAQLEKSRLLSDRFSAERPKGSFSTLEIQRTEQGDSAMYLCASSRLREGEDTQYFGPGTRLTVL.